Listed below are T cell receptor beta chains from one sample, sequenced in a study of cytomegalovirus exposure and HLA in healthy donors. The assay was immunoSEQ multiplex PCR, and TCRdb's table has in-frame clones only and misses some. The sample yields 95,000 to 150,000 clones, 65% to 85% seen once. The sequenced material came from PBMCs. Receptors were obtained from a middle-aged man in good health and CMV-seronegative. The CDR3 runs from the conserved cysteine through the conserved F or W. Each record gives: J gene, V gene, CDR3 protein.

TRBJ2-4 | TRBV11-2 | CASSLVQGLAKNIQYF
TRBJ2-3 | TRBV15 | CATSRGVTGGLTDTQYF
TRBJ2-1 | TRBV7-2 | CASSLAAWGTSGSISYNEQFF
TRBJ2-7 | TRBV4-1 | CASSQEEGGPYEQYF
TRBJ2-7 | TRBV5-1 | CASSLSFGSSASYEQYF
TRBJ2-5 | TRBV15 | CATSIPGLDKETQYF
TRBJ1-3 | TRBV29-1 | CSVADNSGNTIYF
TRBJ1-5 | TRBV6-6 | CASNGGAGYSNQPQHF
TRBJ2-1 | TRBV2 | CASSGDRSSYNEQFF
TRBJ2-3 | TRBV4-2 | CASSQGEDTDTQYF
TRBJ1-5 | TRBV5-6 | CASSLVGYNQPQHF
TRBJ1-5 | TRBV4-1 | CASSQEGGQGLQPQHF
TRBJ2-1 | TRBV5-4 | CASSPPLAGNGNEQFF
TRBJ2-1 | TRBV7-3 | CASSNPWSGGFNEQFF
TRBJ1-2 | TRBV9 | CASSPQTSGGTGGYTF
TRBJ2-5 | TRBV6-1 | CASSEMVQGATAQYF
TRBJ1-4 | TRBV28 | CASSDRGASNEKLFF
TRBJ2-7 | TRBV9 | CASSAPGQALSEQYF
TRBJ2-1 | TRBV5-1 | CASSPRTGQVLHEQFF
TRBJ2-1 | TRBV2 | CASRGGLALSHNEQFF
TRBJ2-5 | TRBV27 | CASSPRPPSGGTETQYF
TRBJ2-1 | TRBV7-2 | CASSLAGTSGDEQFF
TRBJ2-7 | TRBV2 | CASTGQGRHEQYF
TRBJ2-1 | TRBV19 | CASSMGTGYNEQFF
TRBJ1-2 | TRBV30 | CAWSPGGNYGYTF
TRBJ2-7 | TRBV6-1 | CASSEVAGAVYEQYF
TRBJ1-4 | TRBV27 | CASKRDRGEKLFF
TRBJ1-1 | TRBV18 | CASSPDYSAEAFF
TRBJ2-3 | TRBV28 | CASRAGLAGFPDTQYF
TRBJ1-2 | TRBV19 | CASSPRTGASGNYGYTF
TRBJ2-2 | TRBV6-4 | CASSPLQGPGELFF
TRBJ1-5 | TRBV6-1 | CASSGTGEVQPQHF
. | TRBV18 | CASSPRSSGDEQYF
TRBJ1-5 | TRBV23-1 | CASSQPGKSNQPQHF
TRBJ2-5 | TRBV9 | CASSVASGQETQYF
TRBJ2-5 | TRBV25-1 | CASRRAAGAGETQYF
TRBJ2-7 | TRBV7-7 | CASSLDEGGEQYF
TRBJ2-2 | TRBV5-6 | CASSLLAGKSTGELFF
TRBJ2-1 | TRBV4-3 | CASSQDHSGGPYNEQFF
TRBJ2-3 | TRBV5-1 | CASSLAGGQYF
TRBJ2-2 | TRBV27 | CASSPPHRGRLTGELFF
TRBJ1-5 | TRBV7-8 | CASSRDRSGIYESNQPQHF
TRBJ2-3 | TRBV6-6 | CASSPDQAGGGDTQYF